The rows below give T cell receptor beta chains drawn from one sample of a study of spatial heterogeneity in lung cancer. TCRdb redid the calling of the 5' RACE reads with MiXCR, one entry per CDR3 protein. The data hold tens of thousands of distinct CDR3 sequences, with over 9.5% observed a single time. This specimen was PBMCs, taken at follow-up. These receptors all stem from a female donor with early-stage non-small cell lung cancer. Both conserved end residues are part of each CDR3. Fields, in order: J gene, V gene, clone size, D gene, CDR3 protein, CDR3 DNA. A D gene is named only where the DNA matches it firmly. Clone size, where shown, is once, few, many, or a class for clones that have expanded.

TRBJ2-7	TRBV2	few	-	CASNGRAYEQYF	TGTGCCAGCAATGGCAGGGCCTACGAGCAGTACTTC
TRBJ1-2	TRBV5-1	-	-	CASSLALGQGDGYTF	TGCGCCAGCAGCTTGGCCTTAGGGCAGGGAGATGGCTACACCTTC
TRBJ2-2	TRBV9	many	TRBD1	CASSGPGQGGTGELFF	TGTGCCAGCAGCGGCCCGGGACAGGGCGGGACCGGGGAGCTGTTTTTT
TRBJ1-1	TRBV5-1	many	TRBD1	CASLEGASNTEAFF	TGCGCCAGCCTGGAGGGGGCTTCGAACACTGAAGCTTTCTTT
TRBJ2-7	TRBV28	few	-	CASSSPNDRYEQYF	TGTGCCAGCAGTTCCCCGAACGATAGGTACGAGCAGTACTTC
TRBJ2-1	TRBV19	-	TRBD1	CASSRLPGQGNNEQFF	TGTGCCAGTAGCCGCCTCCCGGGACAGGGGAACAATGAGCAGTTCTTC
TRBJ1-5	TRBV2	many	-	CASSLDGDNQPQHF	TGTGCCAGCAGTCTGGACGGAGACAATCAGCCCCAGCATTTT
TRBJ2-3	TRBV7-2	-	TRBD2	CASSFRPSGGATSADTQYF	TGTGCCAGCAGCTTCCGCCCTAGCGGGGGCGCTACTTCCGCGGATACGCAGTATTTT
TRBJ2-3	TRBV5-4	-	-	CASSSLGTSTDTQYF	TGTGCCAGCAGCTCCCTAGGAACTAGCACAGATACGCAGTATTTT
TRBJ2-7	TRBV6-2/TRBV6-3	many	-	CASSSTSGGDEQYF	TGTGCCAGCAGTTCGACCTCAGGGGGGGACGAGCAGTACTTC
TRBJ2-2	TRBV18	many	-	CASSPSPGRTGELFF	TGTGCCAGCTCACCATCCCCGGGCAGGACCGGGGAGCTGTTTTTT
TRBJ1-1	TRBV7-9	many	-	CASSHRAFF	TGTGCCAGCAGCCACCGAGCTTTCTTT
TRBJ2-1	TRBV29-1	many	TRBD1	CSVEGPPDRRSYNEQFF	TGCAGCGTCGAAGGTCCGCCGGACAGGCGTTCCTACAATGAGCAGTTCTTC
TRBJ2-7	TRBV15	few	-	CARDTEQYF	TGTGCTAGGGACACCGAGCAGTACTTC
TRBJ1-1	TRBV12-3/TRBV12-4	-	-	CASSFGTEAFF	TGTGCCAGCAGTTTTGGGACAGAAGCTTTCTTT